The source of this T cell receptor beta chain is a study of T-cell memory formation after mild COVID-19. General observations from the study: Chiefly within CM and EM were the contracting CD4+ clones; CD8+ ones were within EMRA.

TCRdb re-derived calls from the 5' RACE reads in MiXCR, one entry per CDR3 protein. The sample carries roughly 580,000 distinct CDR3 sequences, roughly 18% recorded once. The CDR3 covers 14 residues. From germline, CDR1 is SGHRS and CDR2 YFSETQ. Trimming took 0 bases from V and 2 from J, leaving 9 bases between them. Remarks on this clonotype: Its cognate antigen is unknown.

The clonotype was recovered from an adult woman who had mild COVID-19 (a few samples of this study predate the infection). Cell type and time point are not known. The V gene is TRBV5-1, the J gene TRBJ2-7; D remains unclear. What was sequenced was PBMCs or a T cell subset sorted from them (not recorded which). Written as DNA, the CDR3 is TGCGCCAGCAGCTTGGTGGCTTCTACCTACGAGCAGTACTTC. It translates to CASSLVASTYEQYF. Looking up the rest from reference TRBV5-1 and TRBJ2-7 gives the full variable domain: KAGVTQTPRYLIKTRGQQVTLSCSPISGHRSVSWYQQTPGQGLQFLFEYFSETQRNKGNFPGRFSGRQFSNSRSEMNVSTLELGDSALYLCASSLVASTYEQYFGPGTRLTVT.